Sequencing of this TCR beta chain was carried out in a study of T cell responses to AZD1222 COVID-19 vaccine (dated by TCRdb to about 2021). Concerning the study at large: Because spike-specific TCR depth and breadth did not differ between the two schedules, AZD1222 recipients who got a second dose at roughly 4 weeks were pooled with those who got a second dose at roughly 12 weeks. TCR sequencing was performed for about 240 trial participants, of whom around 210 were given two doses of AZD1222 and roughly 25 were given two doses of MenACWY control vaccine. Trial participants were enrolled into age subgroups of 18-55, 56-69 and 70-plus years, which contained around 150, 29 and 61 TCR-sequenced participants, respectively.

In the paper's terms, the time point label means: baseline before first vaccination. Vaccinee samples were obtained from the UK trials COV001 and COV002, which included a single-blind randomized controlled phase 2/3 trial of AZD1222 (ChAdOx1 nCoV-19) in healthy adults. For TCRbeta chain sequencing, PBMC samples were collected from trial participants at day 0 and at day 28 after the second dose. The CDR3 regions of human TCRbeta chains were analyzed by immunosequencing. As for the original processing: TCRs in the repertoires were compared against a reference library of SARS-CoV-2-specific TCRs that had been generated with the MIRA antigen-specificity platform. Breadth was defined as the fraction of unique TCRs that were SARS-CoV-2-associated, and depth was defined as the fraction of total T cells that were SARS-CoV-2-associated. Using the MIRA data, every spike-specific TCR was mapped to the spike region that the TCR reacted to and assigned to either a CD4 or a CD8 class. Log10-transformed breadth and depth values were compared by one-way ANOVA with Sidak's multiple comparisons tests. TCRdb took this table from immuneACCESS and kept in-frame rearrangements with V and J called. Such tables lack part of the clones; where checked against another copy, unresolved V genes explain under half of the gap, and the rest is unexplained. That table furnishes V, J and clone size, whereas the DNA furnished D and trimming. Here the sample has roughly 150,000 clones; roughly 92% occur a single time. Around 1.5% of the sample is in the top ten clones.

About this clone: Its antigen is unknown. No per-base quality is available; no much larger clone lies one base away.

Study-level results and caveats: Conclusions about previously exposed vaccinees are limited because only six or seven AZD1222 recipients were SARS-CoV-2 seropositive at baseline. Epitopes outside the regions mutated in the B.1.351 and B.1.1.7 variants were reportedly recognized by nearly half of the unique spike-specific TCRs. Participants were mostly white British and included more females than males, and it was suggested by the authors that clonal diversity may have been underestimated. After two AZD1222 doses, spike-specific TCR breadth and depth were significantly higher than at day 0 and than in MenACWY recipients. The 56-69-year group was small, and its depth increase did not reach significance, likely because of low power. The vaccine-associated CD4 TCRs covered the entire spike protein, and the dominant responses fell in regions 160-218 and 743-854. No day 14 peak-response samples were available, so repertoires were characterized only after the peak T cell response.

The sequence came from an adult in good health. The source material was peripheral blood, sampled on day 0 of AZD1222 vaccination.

The nucleotides read TGTGCCAGTAGTATAGCCCATAGCTCCTACGAGCAGTACTTC. Its product reads: CASSIAHSSYEQYF. The sequence links TRBV19 to TRBJ2-7; the D segment cannot be called with confidence. V is pared back by 1 base and J by 0 bases, with 7 bases lying between the germline termini. CDR1 and CDR2 are read off the germline V gene (reference sequence) as LNHDA and SQIVND. The CDR3 sequence holds 14 residues, the cysteine and phenylalanine included. The DNA shown is the 42-base CDR3, in frame from base 1. Extended through the reference TRBV19 and TRBJ2-7 proteins, this CDR3 yields the full variable domain: DGGITQSPKYLFRKEGQNVTLSCEQNLNHDAMYWYRQDPGQGLRLIYYSQIVNDFQKGDIAEGYSVSREKKESFPLTVTSAQKNPTAFYLCASSIAHSSYEQYFGPGTRLTVT.